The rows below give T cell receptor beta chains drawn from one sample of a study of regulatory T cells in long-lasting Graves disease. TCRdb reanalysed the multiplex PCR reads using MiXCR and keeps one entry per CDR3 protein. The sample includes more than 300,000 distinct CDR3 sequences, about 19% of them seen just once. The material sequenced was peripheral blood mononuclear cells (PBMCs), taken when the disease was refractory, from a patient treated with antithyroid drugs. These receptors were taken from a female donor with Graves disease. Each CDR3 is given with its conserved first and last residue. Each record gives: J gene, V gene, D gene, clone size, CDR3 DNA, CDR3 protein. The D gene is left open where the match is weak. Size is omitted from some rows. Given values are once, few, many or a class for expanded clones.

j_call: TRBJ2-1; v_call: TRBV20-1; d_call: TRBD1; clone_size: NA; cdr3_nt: TGCAGTGCTAGCGGGACAGGGGGCGTATACAATGAGCAGTTCTTC; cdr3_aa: CSASGTGGVYNEQFF
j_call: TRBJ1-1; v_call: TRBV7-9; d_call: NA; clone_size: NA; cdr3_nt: TGTGCCAGCAGCTTATCTGGGCAGGGGGCTTTCTTT; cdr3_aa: CASSLSGQGAFF
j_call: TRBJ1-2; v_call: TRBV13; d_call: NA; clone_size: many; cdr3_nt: TGTGCCAGCAGCTTAATCGCAGGGCGGGTTTATGGCTACACCTTC; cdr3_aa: CASSLIAGRVYGYTF
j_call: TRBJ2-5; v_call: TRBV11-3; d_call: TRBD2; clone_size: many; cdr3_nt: TGTGCCAGCAGCTCCCGGACTAGCGGGAGAGAGGGAGAGACCCAGTACTTC; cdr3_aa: CASSSRTSGREGETQYF
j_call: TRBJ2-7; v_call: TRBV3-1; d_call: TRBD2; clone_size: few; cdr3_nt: TGTGCCAGCTCGAGGGCTAGCGGGCTCCTAGACGCCTACGAGCAGTACTTC; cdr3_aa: CASSRASGLLDAYEQYF
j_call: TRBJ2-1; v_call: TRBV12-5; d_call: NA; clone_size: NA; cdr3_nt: TGTGCTAGTGGCTTCAATGAGCAGTTCTTC; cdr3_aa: CASGFNEQFF
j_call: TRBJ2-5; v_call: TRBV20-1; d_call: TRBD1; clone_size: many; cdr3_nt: TGCAGTGCTAACTCAGGGGGAACTGTTAAAGAGACCCAGTACTTC; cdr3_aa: CSANSGGTVKETQYF
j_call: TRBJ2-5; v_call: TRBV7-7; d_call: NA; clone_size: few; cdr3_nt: TGTGCTAGCAGCTTAGTGGGCAGGACCCAAGAGACCCAGTACTTC; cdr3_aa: CASSLVGRTQETQYF
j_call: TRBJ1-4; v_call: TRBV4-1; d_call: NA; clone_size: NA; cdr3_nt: TGCGCCAGCAGCCACCTTGAAAAACTGTTTTTT; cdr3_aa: CASSHLEKLFF
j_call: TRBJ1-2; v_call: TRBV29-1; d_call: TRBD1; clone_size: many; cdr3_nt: TGCAGCGTTGAGGGAACAGGGGGTGGCTACACCTTC; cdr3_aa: CSVEGTGGGYTF
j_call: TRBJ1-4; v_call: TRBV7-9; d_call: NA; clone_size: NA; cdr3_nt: TGTGCCAGCAGCAGGGGGGTAGGGGAAAAACTGTTTTTT; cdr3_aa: CASSRGVGEKLFF
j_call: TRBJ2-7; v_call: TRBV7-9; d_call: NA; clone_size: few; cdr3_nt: TGTGCCAGCAGCTTAGAAACTCTAAGCGAGCAGTACTTC; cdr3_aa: CASSLETLSEQYF
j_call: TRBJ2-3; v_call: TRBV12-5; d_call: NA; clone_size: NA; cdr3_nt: TGTGCTAGTGGATCAAGTCGGGGGAGCACAGATACGCAGTATTTT; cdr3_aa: CASGSSRGSTDTQYF
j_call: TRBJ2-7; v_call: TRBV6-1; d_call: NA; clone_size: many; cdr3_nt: TGTGCCAGCAGTGAAGCGGTCCCCTACGAGCAGTACTTC; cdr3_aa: CASSEAVPYEQYF
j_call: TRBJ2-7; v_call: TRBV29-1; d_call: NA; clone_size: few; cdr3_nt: TGCAGCGTCAGGCGGGGCTCCTACGAGCAGTGCTTC; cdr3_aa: CSVRRGSYEQCF
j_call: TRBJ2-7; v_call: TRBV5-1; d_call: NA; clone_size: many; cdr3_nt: TGCGCCAGCAGCTTGGAGACAGCAGACCCCTACGAGCAGTACTTC; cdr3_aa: CASSLETADPYEQYF
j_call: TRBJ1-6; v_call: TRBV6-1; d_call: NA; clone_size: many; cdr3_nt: TGTGCCAGCAGAGGGAGCTCCTATAATTCACCCCTCCACTTT; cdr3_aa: CASRGSSYNSPLHF
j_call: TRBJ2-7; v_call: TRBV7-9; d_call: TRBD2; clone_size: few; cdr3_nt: TGTGCCAGCAGCTCCCAAACTAGCGGGGGACTCTACGAGCAGTACTTC; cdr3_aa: CASSSQTSGGLYEQYF
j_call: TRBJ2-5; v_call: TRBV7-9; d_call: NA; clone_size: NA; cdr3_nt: TGTGCCAGCAGCTTAGCCAGGGGCGGGGAGACCCAGTACTTC; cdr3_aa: CASSLARGGETQYF
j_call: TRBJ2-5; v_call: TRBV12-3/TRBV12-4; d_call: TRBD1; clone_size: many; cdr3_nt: TGTGCCAGCAGCCCGGACAGGGAAGAGACCCAGTACTTC; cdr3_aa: CASSPDREETQYF
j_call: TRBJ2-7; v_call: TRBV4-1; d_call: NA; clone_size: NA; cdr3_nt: TGCGCCAGCAGCCAAATTCGGCACGAGCAGTACTTC; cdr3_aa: CASSQIRHEQYF
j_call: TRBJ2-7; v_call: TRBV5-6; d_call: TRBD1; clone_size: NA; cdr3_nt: TGTGCCAGCAGCGAGACAGGGGGTAGCTCCTACGAGCAGTACTTC; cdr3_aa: CASSETGGSSYEQYF
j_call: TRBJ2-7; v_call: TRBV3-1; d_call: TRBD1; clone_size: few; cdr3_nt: TGTGCCAGCAGCGCCCAGACAGGGGGCTTCCACGAGCAGTACTTC; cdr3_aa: CASSAQTGGFHEQYF
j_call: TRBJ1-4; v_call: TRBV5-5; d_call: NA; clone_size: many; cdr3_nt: TGTGCCAGCAGCCCGGACAGCTTTAATGAAAAACTGTTTTTT; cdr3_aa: CASSPDSFNEKLFF
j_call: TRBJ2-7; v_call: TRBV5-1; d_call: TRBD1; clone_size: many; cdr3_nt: TGCGCCAGCAGCCCGACAGGGGCGTCCTACGAGCAGTACTTC; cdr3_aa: CASSPTGASYEQYF
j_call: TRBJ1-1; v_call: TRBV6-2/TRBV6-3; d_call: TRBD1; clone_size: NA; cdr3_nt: TGTGCCAGCAGTTACTCAGGGACAGGGGAGGGAGCTTTCTTT; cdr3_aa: CASSYSGTGEGAFF
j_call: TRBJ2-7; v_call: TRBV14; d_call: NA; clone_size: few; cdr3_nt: TGTGCCAGCAGCCAACAGGGAGTCGACGAGCAGTACTTC; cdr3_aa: CASSQQGVDEQYF
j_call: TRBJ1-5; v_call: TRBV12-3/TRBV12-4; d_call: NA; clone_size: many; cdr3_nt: TGTGCCAGCAGTCCCGACGGGATGGGGGGCAATCAGCCCCAGCATTTT; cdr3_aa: CASSPDGMGGNQPQHF
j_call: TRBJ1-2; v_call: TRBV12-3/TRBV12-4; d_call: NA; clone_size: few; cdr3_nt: TGTGCCAGCGTTACGGGGGGGCGCCTTAACTATGGCTACACCTTC; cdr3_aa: CASVTGGRLNYGYTF
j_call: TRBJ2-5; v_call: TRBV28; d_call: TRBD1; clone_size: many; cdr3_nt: TGTGCCAGCACCGACAGGGGAGAAGAGACCCAGTACTTC; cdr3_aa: CASTDRGEETQYF
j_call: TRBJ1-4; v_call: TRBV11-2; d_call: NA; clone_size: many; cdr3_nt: TGTGCCAGCAGCCTTGGGGGGGCGAAGCGTGGAAAACTGTTTTTT; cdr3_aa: CASSLGGAKRGKLFF
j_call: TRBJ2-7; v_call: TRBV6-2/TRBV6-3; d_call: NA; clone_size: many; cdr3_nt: TGTGCCAGCAGTTACCTAGGACCGGACGAGCAGTACTTC; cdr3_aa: CASSYLGPDEQYF
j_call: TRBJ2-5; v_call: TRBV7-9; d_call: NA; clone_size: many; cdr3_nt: TGTGCCAGCAGCGGGTGGAGAGAGACCCAGTACTTC; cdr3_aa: CASSGWRETQYF
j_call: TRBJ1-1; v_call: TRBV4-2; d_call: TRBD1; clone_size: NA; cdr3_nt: TGTGCCAGCAGCCAAACAGGGGGCACACGAGCTTTCTTT; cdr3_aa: CASSQTGGTRAFF
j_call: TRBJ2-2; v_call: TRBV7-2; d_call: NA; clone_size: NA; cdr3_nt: TGTGCCAGCAGCTCGCAGGGTGCCGGGGAGCTGTTTTTT; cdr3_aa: CASSSQGAGELFF
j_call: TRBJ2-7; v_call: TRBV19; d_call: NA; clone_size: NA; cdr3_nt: TGTGCCAGTAGTATAGCTGGAGCGGCGTTCTACGAGCAGTACTTC; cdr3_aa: CASSIAGAAFYEQYF
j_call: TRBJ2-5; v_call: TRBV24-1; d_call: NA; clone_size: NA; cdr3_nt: TGTGCCACCAATGGGGCGGGGGAGACCCAGTACTTC; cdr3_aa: CATNGAGETQYF
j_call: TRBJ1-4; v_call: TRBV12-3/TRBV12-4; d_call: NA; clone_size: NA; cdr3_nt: TGTGCCAGCGGTAACAGTGCAACTAATGAAAAACTGTTTTTT; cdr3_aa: CASGNSATNEKLFF
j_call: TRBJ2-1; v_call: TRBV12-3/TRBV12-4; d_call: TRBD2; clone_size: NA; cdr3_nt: TGTGCCAGCAGCCTGACTAGCGCCTACAATGAGCAGTTCTTC; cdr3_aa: CASSLTSAYNEQFF
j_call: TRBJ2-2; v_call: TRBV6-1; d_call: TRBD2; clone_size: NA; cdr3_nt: TGTGCCAGCTTGATGGGTCTGGGGCGGGGGGGCGGCGTCGGGGAGCTGTTTTTT; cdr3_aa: CASLMGLGRGGGVGELFF
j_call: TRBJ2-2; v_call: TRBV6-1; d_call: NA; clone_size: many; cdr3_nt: TGTGCCAGCACCCCGTCAGGGGGGGTCCGCACCGGGGAGCTGTTTTTT; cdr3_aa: CASTPSGGVRTGELFF
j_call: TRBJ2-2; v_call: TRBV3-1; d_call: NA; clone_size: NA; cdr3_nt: TGTGCCAGCAGCCAAGTTACCCCCAGGACGAGGGCCACCGGGGAGCTGTTTTTT; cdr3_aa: CASSQVTPRTRATGELFF
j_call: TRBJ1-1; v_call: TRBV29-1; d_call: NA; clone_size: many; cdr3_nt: TGCAGCTCCCTGGGGAGGACGAACACTGAAGCTTTCTTT; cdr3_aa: CSSLGRTNTEAFF
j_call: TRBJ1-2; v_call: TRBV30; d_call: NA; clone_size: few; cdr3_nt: TGTGCCTGGAGAGAAATACACGACAGGTTCGATGGCTACACCTTC; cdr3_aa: CAWREIHDRFDGYTF
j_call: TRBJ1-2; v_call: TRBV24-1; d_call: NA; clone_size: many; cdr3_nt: TGTGCCACCAGTGATTCGACAGGATTGATCTACACCTTC; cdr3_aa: CATSDSTGLIYTF
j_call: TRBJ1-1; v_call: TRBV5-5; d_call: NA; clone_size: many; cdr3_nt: TGTGCCAGCAGTTCACAGGGTGGGGGGACTGAAGCTTTCTTT; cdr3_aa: CASSSQGGGTEAFF
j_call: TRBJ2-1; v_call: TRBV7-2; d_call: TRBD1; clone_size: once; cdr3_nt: TGTGCCAGCAGCTTAGTTCGCGCAGGGGGCTACAATGAGCAGTTCTTC; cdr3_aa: CASSLVRAGGYNEQFF
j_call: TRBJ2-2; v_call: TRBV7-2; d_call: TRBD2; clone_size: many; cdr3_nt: TGTGCCAGCAGCTTTACGGGGGGGCGGTTGGCCGGGGAGCTGTTTTTT; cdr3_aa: CASSFTGGRLAGELFF
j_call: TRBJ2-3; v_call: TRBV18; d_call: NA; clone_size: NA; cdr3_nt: TGTGCCAGCTCACCTCCCGCCTCGAGCACAGATACGCAGTATTTT; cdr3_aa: CASSPPASSTDTQYF
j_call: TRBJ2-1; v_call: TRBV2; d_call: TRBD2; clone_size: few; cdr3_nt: TGTGCCAGCCAGCACCCCTACAGCGGGGGCAATGAGCAGTTCTTC; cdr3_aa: CASQHPYSGGNEQFF
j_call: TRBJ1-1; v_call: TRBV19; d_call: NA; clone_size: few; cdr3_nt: TGTGCCAGTAGTATGGGCCAGTTTGGAGCTTTCTTT; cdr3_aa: CASSMGQFGAFF
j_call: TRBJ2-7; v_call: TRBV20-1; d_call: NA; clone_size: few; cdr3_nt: TGCAGTGCTAGGGAACAGGGTTCGCGTGGTCTCCTGAGGCTTTACGAGCAGTACTTC; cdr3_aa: CSAREQGSRGLLRLYEQYF
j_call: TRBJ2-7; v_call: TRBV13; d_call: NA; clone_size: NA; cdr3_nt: TGTGCCAGCAGCTTTAGGCAAGCGGAGCCCCTCTCCTACGAGCAGTACTTC; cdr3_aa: CASSFRQAEPLSYEQYF
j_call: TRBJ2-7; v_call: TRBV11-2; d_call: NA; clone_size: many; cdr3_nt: TGTGCCAGCAGCCCAGGACCTTACTCCTACGAGCAGTACTTC; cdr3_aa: CASSPGPYSYEQYF
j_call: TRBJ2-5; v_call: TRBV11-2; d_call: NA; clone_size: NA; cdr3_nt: TGTGCCAGCAGCTTGGGGCAGGGCCTACAAGAGACCCAGTACTTC; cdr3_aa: CASSLGQGLQETQYF
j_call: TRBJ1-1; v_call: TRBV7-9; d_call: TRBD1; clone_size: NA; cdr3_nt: TGTGCCAGCAGTCCAAGGGGGCGAAGAGGCACTGAAGCTTTCTTT; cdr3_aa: CASSPRGRRGTEAFF
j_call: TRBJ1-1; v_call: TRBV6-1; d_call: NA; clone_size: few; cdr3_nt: TGTGCCAGCGTACCCTCTGGGAGGAACACTGAAGCTTTCTTT; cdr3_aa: CASVPSGRNTEAFF